This is a list of T cell receptor beta chains from one sample in a study of T cells in Graves' hyperthyroidism and ophthalmopathy. TCRdb called the multiplex PCR reads again in MiXCR, with one record for every CDR3 protein. Of 530,000 or so distinct CDR3 sequences in the sample, around 42% were seen once. The sample was peripheral blood or thyroid tissue (not recorded which). These receptors all stem from a woman aged 18-30 years with Graves' hyperthyroidism. CDR3s include the opening cysteine and the closing phenylalanine or tryptophan. Fields, in order: J gene, V gene, D gene, clone size, CDR3 protein, CDR3 DNA. The D gene is left open where the match is weak. Not every row has a clone size; where given, it reads once, few, many or a size class.

>TRBJ1-2|TRBV11-2|-|-
CASSSQVEAFNYGYTF
TGTGCCAGCAGCTCGCAGGTGGAGGCCTTTAACTATGGCTACACCTTC
>TRBJ2-5|TRBV24-1|TRBD2|many
CATSDLGLAGLETQYF
TGTGCCACCAGTGATTTGGGGCTAGCGGGATTAGAGACCCAGTACTTC
>TRBJ2-1|TRBV24-1|-|-
CATSDLAEGGYNEQFF
TGTGCCACCAGTGATTTAGCGGAAGGGGGATACAATGAGCAGTTCTTC
>TRBJ1-6|TRBV4-1|-|many
CASSQEGHSTNSPLHF
TGCGCCAGCAGCCAAGAAGGTCACAGTACCAATTCACCCCTCCACTTT
>TRBJ1-1|TRBV19|TRBD1|-
CASSISLGRDRRSEAFF
TGTGCCAGTAGTATCTCCCTAGGGAGGGACAGGAGGTCTGAAGCTTTCTTT
>TRBJ2-7|TRBV25-1|-|-
CASSPRDSINREQYF
TGTGCCAGCTCACCTAGGGACTCAATTAACCGCGAGCAGTACTTC
>TRBJ2-7|TRBV5-8|-|many
CASSPRGGAQEQYF
TGTGCCAGCAGCCCCCGTGGGGGGGCGCAAGAGCAGTACTTC
>TRBJ2-2|TRBV4-1|-|-
CASSQTRSGLPYTGELFF
TGCGCCAGCAGCCAGACCCGAAGTGGTCTGCCCTACACCGGGGAGCTGTTTTTT
>TRBJ1-5|TRBV20-1|-|many
CSAREEWDQPQHF
TGCAGTGCTAGGGAGGAATGGGATCAGCCCCAGCATTTT
>TRBJ2-7|TRBV20-1|TRBD1|-
CSANPGTGRSNDYEQYF
TGCAGTGCTAACCCGGGGACAGGAAGGTCCAACGACTACGAGCAGTACTTC
>TRBJ2-1|TRBV9|TRBD2|-
CASSYGTSSYNEQFF
TGTGCCAGCAGCTACGGGACTAGCAGTTACAATGAGCAGTTCTTC
>TRBJ2-2|TRBV29-1|TRBD1|many
CSVPDRGAGELFF
TGCAGCGTCCCCGACAGGGGCGCCGGGGAGCTGTTTTTT
>TRBJ1-2|TRBV10-3|-|many
CAISEFPEGYTF
TGTGCCATCAGTGAGTTCCCGGAGGGCTACACCTTC
>TRBJ2-5|TRBV7-6|-|-
CASSLEGAPETQYF
TGTGCCAGCAGCTTGGAGGGGGCACCAGAGACCCAGTACTTC
>TRBJ2-4|TRBV7-9|-|few
CASSLGLGDIQYF
TGTGCCAGCAGCCTAGGACTGGGGGACATTCAGTACTTC
>TRBJ2-7|TRBV4-2|-|-
CASSQEYAAASYEQYF
TGTGCCAGCAGCCAAGAATACGCAGCGGCTTCCTACGAGCAGTACTTC
>TRBJ2-5|TRBV7-9|-|many
CASRLLETQYF
TGTGCCAGCAGACTTTTGGAGACCCAGTACTTC
>TRBJ1-1|TRBV20-1|-|-
CSARAAETQVFF
TGCAGTGCTAGAGCGGCAGAGACCCAGGTTTTCTTT
>TRBJ2-3|TRBV24-1|TRBD2|few
CATSESPGLGTDTQYF
TGTGCCACCAGTGAGTCTCCGGGACTAGGCACAGATACGCAGTATTTT
>TRBJ1-1|TRBV4-3|-|many
CASSQDRELAEAFF
TGCGCCAGCAGCCAAGACAGGGAGCTTGCTGAAGCTTTCTTT
>TRBJ2-6|TRBV20-1|TRBD2|many
CSAGLAGAGANVLTF
TGCAGTGCGGGACTAGCGGGAGCTGGGGCCAACGTCCTGACTTTC
>TRBJ2-7|TRBV12-3/TRBV12-4|TRBD1|many
CASNHRGQSEQYF
TGTGCCAGCAACCACAGGGGGCAGTCCGAGCAGTACTTC
>TRBJ1-3|TRBV7-9|-|many
CASSSPRRGAFSGNTIYF
TGTGCCAGCAGCTCCCCCCGTAGGGGCGCGTTCTCTGGAAACACCATATATTTT
>TRBJ2-1|TRBV24-1|-|few
CATGTTGWNEQFF
TGTGCCACCGGTACTACAGGGTGGAACGAGCAGTTCTTC
>TRBJ1-5|TRBV12-3/TRBV12-4|-|-
CASSPTAGRLNQPQHF
TGTGCCAGCTCACCAACAGCCGGACGCCTCAATCAGCCCCAGCATTTT
>TRBJ2-7|TRBV7-9|TRBD1|many
CASIPPGTGGNEQYF
TGTGCCAGCATCCCCCCCGGGACAGGGGGCAACGAGCAGTACTTC
>TRBJ1-2|TRBV5-5|TRBD1|once
CASSIDREVGYTF
TGTGCCAGCAGCATCGACAGGGAAGTGGGCTACACCTTC
>TRBJ2-6|TRBV29-1|TRBD1|-
CSAWTGGPGANVLTF
TGCAGCGCGTGGACAGGGGGCCCTGGGGCCAACGTCCTGACTTTC
>TRBJ1-2|TRBV7-3|-|-
CASSLSEGRNYGYTF
TGTGCCAGCAGCTTGTCTGAGGGTCGAAACTATGGCTACACCTTC
>TRBJ1-1|TRBV9|-|-
CASSGDIGPTEAFF
TGTGCCAGCAGCGGGGACATTGGTCCCACTGAAGCTTTCTTT
>TRBJ1-5|TRBV20-1|-|once
CSAPGWGNQPQHF
TGCAGTGCCCCGGGGTGGGGCAATCAGCCCCAGCATTTT
>TRBJ2-5|TRBV20-1|-|many
CSAREDRGNVGETQYF
TGCAGTGCTAGAGAGGACAGAGGGAATGTGGGAGAGACCCAGTACTTC
>TRBJ1-2|TRBV15|-|-
CATSREVGALIRGYTF
TGTGCCACCAGCAGAGAAGTAGGGGCGCTCATTCGTGGCTACACCTTC
>TRBJ1-4|TRBV4-1|-|many
CASSRASTNEKLFF
TGCGCCAGCAGCCGGGCCTCAACTAATGAAAAACTGTTTTTT
>TRBJ2-7|TRBV5-5|TRBD2|once
CAGSLAGVSEQYF
TGTGCCGGATCACTAGCGGGAGTGTCGGAGCAGTACTTC
>TRBJ2-2|TRBV5-8|TRBD2|few
CASSFSDGLAGVAGELFF
TGTGCCAGCAGCTTCTCAGACGGGCTAGCGGGAGTTGCCGGGGAGCTGTTTTTT
>TRBJ1-2|TRBV7-9|-|-
CASRPRSGLTGYTF
TGTGCCAGCAGACCTAGGTCAGGGCTCACGGGCTACACCTTC
>TRBJ1-5|TRBV10-3|TRBD1|-
CAIRDTGDNQPQHF
TGTGCCATCAGAGACACAGGGGACAATCAGCCCCAGCATTTT
>TRBJ2-7|TRBV29-1|TRBD2|-
CSVEGLAGVSKQYF
TGCAGCGTTGAAGGACTAGCGGGAGTTTCCAAGCAGTACTTC
>TRBJ2-5|TRBV3-1|-|many
CASSRVGRVGQETQYF
TGTGCCAGCAGCCGAGTCGGCAGGGTTGGACAAGAGACCCAGTACTTC